The next 23 T cell receptor beta chains were all read from a single sample in a study of Ad26.COV2.S vaccination and SARS-CoV-2 variants. Sample treatment: roughly 20 received Ad26.COV2.S at low or high dose, single or two shots; a few received placebo; per-sample allocation not given. Sample collection was performed on day 63 after the first vaccine or placebo injection. Produced via immunoSEQ multiplex PCR; TCRdb's table is partial and in-frame only. The sample contains about 350,000 clones, roughly 84% of which appear only once. Sequenced here: peripheral blood, sampled in a trial of Ad26.COV2.S vaccine versus placebo. These receptors were taken from a person aged 18-60 years who received the Ad26.COV2.S COVID-19 vaccine or a placebo.

The chain joins TRBV3-1 (or the pseudogene TRBV3-2) to TRBJ2-1; 11 nucleotides line up with TRBD2. V gave up 4 bases and J gave up 7 bases; unmatched junction bases: 9. Germline CDR1 LGHDT, CDR2 YNNKEL (reference sequence). The CDR3 has 16 amino acids. The CDR3 reads CASSLRGLAGTNEQFF. In DNA, the CDR3 is TGTGCCAGCAGCCTCCGCGGACTAGCGGGTACTAATGAGCAGTTCTTC.

This clone has only one observation. The rearrangement joins TRBV6-6 to TRBJ1-3, with 7 nucleotides matching TRBD1. Germline V gene lookup returns CDR1 MNHNY and CDR2 SVGAGI (reference sequence). The CDR3 sequence is 13 residues long. V lost 6 bases, J lost 4 bases, and 3 bases stayed unmatched. This CDR3 is CASSLGQGNTIYF. The CDR3 DNA reads as TGTGCCAGCAGCCTGGGACAGGGAAACACCATATATTTT.

The V call is TRBV20-1, the J call TRBJ1-5, with D uncertain. CDR1 is DFQATT, CDR2 SNEGSKA, per germline (reference sequence). The CDR3 length is 15 residues. Trimming removed 3 bases from V and 1 base from J, with 13 bases in between. CDR3 sequence: CSASISPASNQPQHF. CDR3 DNA sequence: TGCAGTGCTAGTATAAGCCCCGCGAGCAATCAGCCCCAGCATTTT.

This chain connects TRBV7-2 to TRBJ2-1; D unresolved. The CDR3 runs to 15 residues. V lost 0 bases and J lost 0, with 6 bases in between. Germline CDR1 SGHTA, CDR2 FQGNSA. The CDR3 sequence is CASSLASASYNEQFF. Here the CDR3 DNA reads TGTGCCAGCAGCTTAGCAAGCGCCTCCTACAATGAGCAGTTCTTC.

The CDR3 coding sequence is TGTGCCAGCAGCCAAAGACAGGGGGCAAGTGGCTATGGCTACACCTTC. It translates to CASSQRQGASGYGYTF. The rearrangement uses TRBV14 and TRBJ1-2; 10 bases map to TRBD1. The J segment lost 4 bases and the V segment lost 2 bases, leaving 7 bases of the junction unmatched. The CDR3 spans 16 residues. CDR1 SGHDN and CDR2 FVKESK come from the germline V gene.

The count of this clone is one. J is TRBJ2-3 and V is TRBV5-1, with 11 bases matching TRBD2. This CDR3 region has 16 residues. J gave up 1 base and V 4 bases, and 5 bases lay outside the gene matches. Germline V gene data show CDR1 as SGHRS and CDR2 as YFSETQ. The CDR3 DNA is TGCGCCAGCAGCCCGGGACTAGCGGCTGGCACAGATACGCAGTATTTT. Translating it yields CASSPGLAAGTDTQYF. The complete variable domain, with remaining parts taken from reference TRBV5-1 and TRBJ2-3, reads KAGVTQTPRYLIKTRGQQVTLSCSPISGHRSVSWYQQTPGQGLQFLFEYFSETQRNKGNFPGRFSGRQFSNSRSEMNVSTLELGDSALYLCASSPGLAAGTDTQYFGPGTRLTVL.

The chain employs TRBV5-8 and TRBJ1-6; D possibly corresponds to TRBD1 (6 bases). CDR3 size: 16 residues. In germline, CDR1 is SGHTS, CDR2 YDEGEE. The ends were cut back, 6 bases at V and 7 bases at J, with 20 bases in the middle. The CDR3 nucleotides read TGTGCCAGCATCTACAGGGATTTTGAGCTGAATTCACCCCTCCACTTT. It specifies CASIYRDFELNSPLHF.

The gene calls are TRBV7-2 and TRBJ2-2; 11 positions match TRBD2. V gave up 1 base and J gave up 3 bases; unmatched junction bases: 4. CDR3 length: 17 residues. Germline-derived CDR1 and CDR2 are SGHTA and FQGNSA. The CDR3 nucleotides read TGTGCCAGCAGCTTAGGGTCTAGCGGGGGGTACACCGGGGAGCTGTTTTTT. Amino acids: CASSLGSSGGYTGELFF.

This clone has just a few counts. The chain uses TRBV19 and TRBJ1-5, with TRBD1 as a possible D gene (5 bases). V was shortened by 4 bases and J by 3 bases, with 10 bases between the two germline ends. The CDR3 length is 14 residues. Looked up from germline, CDR1 is LNHDA and CDR2 is SQIVND (reference sequence). CDR3 coding DNA: TGTGCCAGTAGTAGGGAGGGGTTCAATCAGCCCCAGCATTTT. Protein product: CASSREGFNQPQHF. Variable domain in full (rest from reference TRBV19 and TRBJ1-5): DGGITQSPKYLFRKEGQNVTLSCEQNLNHDAMYWYRQDPGQGLRLIYYSQIVNDFQKGDIAEGYSVSREKKESFPLTVTSAQKNPTAFYLCASSREGFNQPQHFGDGTRLSIL.

J is TRBJ1-5 and V is TRBV4-3; perhaps TRBD1 as D (5 bases). CDR1 is LGHNA, CDR2 YSLEER, per germline. This CDR3 contains 14 residues. V lost 1 base and J lost 2, with 6 bases in between. The CDR3 nucleotides read TGCGCCAGCAGCCAAGTGACAGGCAATCAGCCCCAGCATTTT. The encoded protein is CASSQVTGNQPQHF.

This chain uses TRBV6-7 with TRBJ1-2; no clear D. TRBV6-7 is an ORF for which the function is uncertain. This CDR3 comprises 16 residues. V lost 5 bases and J lost 4, with 20 bases in between. CDR3 protein: CASSQSYGLWPYGYTF. The CDR3 DNA reads TGTGCCAGCAGTCAAAGTTATGGTCTTTGGCCCTATGGCTACACCTTC.

Concerning this clone: Additional DNA sequences in this sample encode the identical CDR3. This chain uses TRBV7-9 with TRBJ2-2, with D unresolved. CDR3 size: 14 residues. Germline CDR1 and CDR2: SEHNR and FQNEAQ (reference sequence). The germline V and J ends were trimmed by 1 base and 2 bases, with 5 bases remaining between them. The CDR3 sequence: CASSLGANTGELFF. The CDR3 DNA is TGTGCCAGCAGCTTAGGGGCAAACACCGGGGAGCTGTTTTTT. The full variable domain, with the rest looked up from reference TRBV7-9 and TRBJ2-2, is DTGVSQNPRHKITKRGQNVTFRCDPISEHNRLYWYRQTLGQGPEFLTYFQNEAQLEKSRLLSDRFSAERPKGSFSTLEIQRTEQGDSAMYLCASSLGANTGELFFGEGSRLTVL.

This clone appeared a few times. CDR3 protein: CASSATGLGNTIYF. The CDR3 bases are TGTGCCAGCAGTGCAACAGGGTTAGGAAACACCATATATTTT. The chain links TRBV27 to TRBJ1-3, with D possibly TRBD1 on 6 matching bases. Germline CDR1 and CDR2: MNHEY and SMNVEV (reference sequence). The CDR3 has 14 residues. Trimming shortened V by 5 bases and J by 4 bases, and 12 bases separated the two germline ends.

This clone was seen ten or more times. The J gene is TRBJ1-1, the V gene TRBV11-3; D possibly corresponds to TRBD1 (5 bases). The germline V and J ends were trimmed by 0 bases and 5 bases, with 7 bases remaining between them. CDR3 size: 13 residues. From germline, CDR1 is SGHNT and CDR2 YENEEA. CDR3 residues: CASSLERGTEAFF. The CDR3 DNA reads TGTGCCAGCAGCTTAGAACGGGGGACTGAAGCTTTCTTT.

The genes are TRBV27 and TRBJ2-1; the D gene could be TRBD1 or TRBD2 (5 bases each). The V gene lost 4 bases and the J gene lost 4 bases, with 26 bases spanning the gap. CDR3 size: 19 residues. Germline V gene data show CDR1 as MNHEY and CDR2 as SMNVEV (reference sequence). CDR3 amino acids: CASSSLSLRQGEVYNEQFF. CDR3 bases: TGTGCCAGCAGTTCCCTCAGTTTGCGTCAGGGAGAGGTTTACAATGAGCAGTTCTTC.

The chain uses TRBV7-8 and TRBJ2-3; weak D call: TRBD2 (6 bases). Trimming pared 2 bases from V and 4 bases from J, leaving 10 bases between. Germline V gives CDR1 SGHVS, CDR2 FQNEAQ. The CDR3 loop spans 14 amino acids. The CDR3 here is CASSLSPSADTQYF. Here the CDR3 DNA reads TGTGCCAGCAGCTTAAGTCCTAGCGCAGATACGCAGTATTTT.

The chain uses TRBV6-2 or TRBV6-3 and TRBJ2-7; D is uncertain. V was clipped by 6 bases and J by 1 base, with 10 bases between them. CDR1 and CDR2 from the germline V gene are MNHEY and SVGEGT. The CDR3 consists of 13 residues. In DNA, the CDR3 is TGTGCCAGCAGCCACGGGCAGTCCTACGAGCAGTACTTC. Its protein is CASSHGQSYEQYF.

The genes are TRBV27 and TRBJ2-7; D is uncertain. The germline V gene has CDR1 MNHEY and CDR2 SMNVEV (reference sequence). The V and J ends lost 3 bases and 9 bases respectively, with 9 bases between them. This CDR3 is 11 amino acids long. This CDR3 is CASSLGLPQYF. DNA for the CDR3: TGTGCCAGCAGTTTGGGATTGCCGCAGTACTTC.

This clone has a handful of counts. The chain joins TRBV30 to TRBJ1-2; 7 positions agree with TRBD1. J gave up 6 bases and V 3 bases, and 7 bases lay outside the gene matches. Germline CDR1 is GTSNPN and CDR2 is SVGIG (reference sequence). The CDR3 totals 13 residues. The CDR3 here is CAWRGRGPNGYTF. The CDR3 DNA is TGTGCCTGGAGAGGAAGGGGGCCGAATGGCTACACCTTC.

The chain combines TRBV6-1 with TRBJ1-3; D is undetermined. V was clipped by 3 bases and J by 2 bases, with 14 bases between them. The CDR3 has 16 residues. The germline V gene has CDR1 MNHNS and CDR2 SASEGT. The DNA of the CDR3 is TGTGCCAGCAGTGAGGGAGCTCTTCGACCTGGAAACACCATATATTTT. Its translation: CASSEGALRPGNTIYF.

V usage is TRBV25-1 and J usage is TRBJ2-5; TRBD2 agrees at 8 bases. Germline assignment: CDR1 MGHDK and CDR2 SYGVNS. The junction had 2 bases not matched to a gene; V was cut back by 0 bases and J by 5 bases. The CDR3 totals 14 residues. DNA of the CDR3: TGTGCCAGCAGTGAATATTCTAGCGGGGAGACCCAGTACTTC. This encodes CASSEYSSGETQYF.

This chain uses TRBV30 with TRBJ1-3, with 9 bases aligning to TRBD1. Germline V gene sequence: CDR1 GTSNPN, CDR2 SVGIG (reference sequence). The CDR3 is made up of 14 amino acids. The CDR3 reads CAQRRTGAGNTIYF. CDR3 bases: TGTGCACAGAGAAGGACAGGGGCTGGAAACACCATATATTTT.

The chain combines TRBV3-1 (or the pseudogene TRBV3-2) with TRBJ1-1; no clear D. The CDR3 totals 13 residues. Trimming took 0 bases from V and 4 from J, leaving 6 bases between them. Per the germline V gene, CDR1 is LGHDT and CDR2 is YNNKEL (reference sequence). The CDR3 coding sequence is TGTGCCAGCAGCCAAGAAGGAGTCACTGAAGCTTTCTTT. Protein: CASSQEGVTEAFF.